This passage covers 21 T cell receptor beta chains from one sample sequenced in a study of blood T cell repertoires in COVID-19. Produced via immunoSEQ multiplex PCR; TCRdb's table is partial and in-frame only. This table holds tens of thousands of clones, 70% to 90% found once. Sequencing input: PBMCs or T cells enriched from blood (not recorded which). These receptors were collected from a woman in her 40s with acute COVID-19.

The chain carries TRBV3-1 (or the pseudogene TRBV3-2) and TRBJ1-1, with D possibly TRBD1 on 5 matching bases. This CDR3 comprises 13 residues. Germline CDR1 and CDR2: LGHDT and YNNKEL (reference sequence). The germline V and J ends were trimmed by 3 bases and 13 bases, with 18 bases remaining between them. CDR3 nucleotides: TGTGCCAGCAGCCACTTCCCGGGACTTGAGGTTTTCTTT. As protein: CASSHFPGLEVFF.

The rearrangement links TRBV7-8 to TRBJ2-1, with 9 bases lining up with TRBD2. The V and J ends lost 3 bases and 6 bases, in that order; junction bases with no gene match: 12. The germline gives CDR1 SGHVS, CDR2 FQNEAQ. The CDR3 loop spans 17 amino acids. This CDR3 is CASSFQAGGQVGNEQFF. The CDR3 DNA sequence: TGTGCCAGCAGCTTTCAAGCGGGGGGTCAGGTCGGCAATGAGCAGTTCTTC. Complete variable domain (other parts from reference TRBV7-8 and TRBJ2-1): GAGVSQSPRYKVAKRGQDVALRCDPISGHVSLFWYQQALGQGPEFLTYFQNEAQLDKSGLPSDRFFAERPEGSVSTLKIQRTQQEDSAVYLCASSFQAGGQVGNEQFFGPGTRLTVL.

By sample fraction, this clone is medium-sized. The rearrangement uses TRBV9 and TRBJ1-5, with a possible D match to TRBD1 (5 bases). This CDR3 contains 14 residues. Per germline, CDR1 SGDLS and CDR2 YYNGEE. The V end lost 0 bases, the J end lost 5 bases, and 9 bases lay between the germline ends. The CDR3 nucleotides are TGTGCCAGCAGCGTAGGACAGTTAGATCAGCCCCAGCATTTT. Translated, it gives CASSVGQLDQPQHF.

V usage is TRBV9 and J usage is TRBJ2-3; 10 positions agree with TRBD2. The CDR3 covers 15 residues. With 3 bases clipped from V and 5 bases from J, the junction kept 6 bases outside the gene matches. Looked up from germline, CDR1 is SGDLS and CDR2 is YYNGEE. The CDR3 bases are TGTGCCAGCAGCGAGAGCGGGGGGGCGGGAGATACGCAGTATTTT. Translating gives CASSESGGAGDTQYF.

V and J are TRBV7-9 and TRBJ2-5, with D maybe TRBD1 (6 bases). The V gene lost 5 bases and the J gene lost 1 base, with 14 bases spanning the gap. CDR1 and CDR2 from the germline V gene are SEHNR and FQNEAQ (reference sequence). CDR3 size: 15 residues. The CDR3 reads CASSRSQGSQETQYF. DNA of the CDR3: TGTGCCAGCAGCCGCTCACAGGGTAGCCAAGAGACCCAGTACTTC.

This chain uses TRBV13 with TRBJ2-7; 9 nucleotides align to TRBD2. Germline V gene lookup returns CDR1 PRHDT and CDR2 FYEKMQ (reference sequence). V was clipped by 4 bases and J by 1 base; unmatched bases: 5. The CDR3 covers 15 residues. The CDR3 region is CASSSGGRGSYEQYF. DNA of the CDR3: TGTGCCAGCAGCTCTGGCGGGAGGGGTTCCTACGAGCAGTACTTC. Supplemented by reference TRBV13 and TRBJ2-7, the full variable domain reads AAGVIQSPRHLIKEKRETATLKCYPIPRHDTVYWYQQGPGQDPQFLISFYEKMQSDKGSIPDRFSAQQFSDYHSELNMSSLELGDSALYFCASSSGGRGSYEQYFGPGTRLTVT.

This chain links TRBV7-9 with TRBJ2-4; D may be TRBD1 (6 bases). V shed 5 bases and J shed 0 bases, with 11 bases lying between them. Germline assignment: CDR1 SEHNR and CDR2 FQNEAQ (reference sequence). The CDR3 is 15 amino acids. The CDR3: CASSHTGIAKNIQYF. In nucleotides, the CDR3 is TGTGCCAGCAGCCATACAGGGATAGCCAAAAACATTCAGTACTTC. The full variable domain, rest sourced from reference TRBV7-9 and TRBJ2-4, is DTGVSQNPRHKITKRGQNVTFRCDPISEHNRLYWYRQTLGQGPEFLTYFQNEAQLEKSRLLSDRFSAERPKGSFSTLEIQRTEQGDSAMYLCASSHTGIAKNIQYFGAGTRLSVL.

This clone was counted between two and nine times. CDR3 bases: TGTGCCACCAGCAGAGTTCCCCAGGGGCTTCAGCCCCAGCATTTT. The encoded protein is CATSRVPQGLQPQHF. The chain recombines TRBV15 with TRBJ1-5; possible D gene TRBD1, 6 bases. The CDR3 totals 15 residues. With 1 base removed from V and 6 bases from J, the gap between germline ends came to 13 bases. From germline, CDR1 is LNHNV and CDR2 YYDKDF (reference sequence).

The chain links TRBV7-6 to TRBJ2-3; 7 bases are a match to TRBD1. The CDR3 has 16 amino acids. Germline V gives CDR1 SGHVS, CDR2 FNYEAQ. The ends lost 0 bases at V and 2 bases at J; junction bases unmatched: 5. The CDR3 DNA sequence: TGTGCCAGCAGCTTAGCCCGCAGGGGGAACACAGATACGCAGTATTTT. Amino acid sequence: CASSLARRGNTDTQYF.

The rearrangement joins TRBV5-6 to TRBJ1-2, with no clear D. V was clipped by 6 bases and J by 3 bases, with 18 bases between them. The CDR3 loop spans 15 amino acids. Germline V gives CDR1 SGHDT, CDR2 YYEEEE. The CDR3 sequence is CASTPRLGSDYGYTF. DNA of the CDR3: TGTGCCAGCACCCCCCGACTGGGTAGCGACTATGGCTACACCTTC.

This clone showed up just a few times. This chain connects TRBV28 to TRBJ1-5; D not resolved. The germline V gene has CDR1 MDHEN and CDR2 SYDVKM. The CDR3 contains 11 residues. Trimming stripped 5 bases from V and 4 bases from J, with 3 bases between. CDR3 coding DNA: TGTGCCAGCAGTCCAAATCAGCCCCAGCATTTT. It specifies CASSPNQPQHF.

The V and J genes are TRBV5-1 and TRBJ1-5, with D possibly matching TRBD1 (6 bases). Germline V lookup: CDR1 SGHRS, CDR2 YFSETQ. The CDR3 is 13 residues long. V lost 4 bases to trimming and J lost 4 bases, with 9 bases between them. Written as DNA, the CDR3 is TGCGCCAGCAGCACGACAGGTAATCAGCCCCAGCATTTT. Its translation is CASSTTGNQPQHF.

The V gene is TRBV28, the J gene TRBJ1-6; 11 nucleotides agree with TRBD1. CDR1 MDHEN and CDR2 SYDVKM come from the germline V gene. This CDR3 has 19 residues. V gave up 1 base and J gave up 5 bases; unmatched junction bases: 10. Here the CDR3 DNA reads TGTGCCAGCAGTTTATCGTGGACAGGGGGCTGGAAGGATAATTCACCCCTCCACTTT. This sequence encodes CASSLSWTGGWKDNSPLHF.

This clone has more than one count but fewer than ten. V is TRBV27 and J is TRBJ2-3, with 7 bases aligning to TRBD1. CDR1 is MNHEY and CDR2 is SMNVEV in the germline V gene (reference sequence). The V segment lost 4 bases and the J segment 2 bases; nucleotides outside the gene matches: 9. This CDR3 is built from 16 residues. CDR3 nucleotides: TGTGCCAGCAGTTCGCCCGGGACAGATTTCACAGATACGCAGTATTTT. It encodes CASSSPGTDFTDTQYF.

This rearrangement joins TRBV10-3 to TRBJ2-3, with D perhaps matching TRBD2 (6 bases). CDR3 size: 13 residues. The V end was cut by 4 bases, the J end by 8 bases, with 13 bases between. CDR1 is ENHRY and CDR2 is SYGVKD in the germline V gene. The CDR3 nucleotides read TGTGCCATCAGTGGGGCTAGCGAACGTACGCAGTATTTT. Residues: CAISGASERTQYF.

The V gene is TRBV12-3 or TRBV12-4, the J gene TRBJ1-5; D might be TRBD1 (6 bases). Between the trimmed V and J ends, which lost 6 bases and 4 bases, there was a span of 10 bases. There are 13 residues in the CDR3. This chain's CDR3 is CASRDRLNQPQHF. The CDR3 DNA follows: TGTGCCAGCAGAGACAGGCTGAATCAGCCCCAGCATTTT.

V usage is TRBV12-3 or TRBV12-4 and J usage is TRBJ2-5, with a tentative D call TRBD2 (6 bases). Trimming pared 3 bases from V and 4 bases from J, leaving 9 bases between. This CDR3 comprises 13 residues. Written as DNA, the CDR3 is TGTGCCAGCAGTTTCCGGGGAGGAGAGACCCAGTACTTC. Amino acid sequence: CASSFRGGETQYF.

The chain employs TRBV6-1 and TRBJ2-5; 10 positions match TRBD2. J gave up 3 bases and V 2 bases, and 3 bases lay outside the gene matches. Germline V gene lookup returns CDR1 MNHNS and CDR2 SASEGT. This CDR3 region has 15 residues. In nucleotides, the CDR3 is TGTGCCAGCAGTGAACTAGCGGGGGAGGAAGAGACCCAGTACTTC. Amino acid sequence: CASSELAGEEETQYF.

The rearrangement uses TRBV5-1 and TRBJ2-7; 7 bases agree with TRBD2. Germline V lookup: CDR1 SGHRS, CDR2 YFSETQ. V was pared by 4 bases and J by 2 bases, with 15 bases of the junction left unmatched. The CDR3 has 17 amino acids. Here the CDR3 DNA reads TGCGCCAGCAGCCCGGACGACACAAGACTAGCTCCCTACGAGCAGTACGTC. Translating gives CASSPDDTRLAPYEQYV.

In the case of this clone: Other DNA sequences in this sample translate to the same CDR3. The V call is TRBV4-1, the J call TRBJ2-3; 9 bases align to TRBD2. V was pared by 2 bases and J by 2 bases, with 8 bases of the junction left unmatched. The CDR3 contains 17 residues. The V gene's germline CDR1 is MGHRA and CDR2 YSYEKL. CDR3 nucleotides: TGCGCCAGCAGCCAATTACCCGGGACTAGCCCCACAGATACGCAGTATTTT. Its protein product is CASSQLPGTSPTDTQYF.

The chain uses TRBV5-6 and TRBJ2-2; 8 nucleotides match TRBD2. V lost 1 base, J lost 5 bases, and 7 bases stayed unmatched. CDR1 is SGHDT and CDR2 is YYEEEE in the germline V gene. This CDR3 region has 16 residues. CDR3 in amino acids: CASSLSGGSWTGELFF. Written as DNA, the CDR3 is TGTGCCAGCAGCTTGTCGGGGGGGTCGTGGACCGGGGAGCTGTTTTTT.